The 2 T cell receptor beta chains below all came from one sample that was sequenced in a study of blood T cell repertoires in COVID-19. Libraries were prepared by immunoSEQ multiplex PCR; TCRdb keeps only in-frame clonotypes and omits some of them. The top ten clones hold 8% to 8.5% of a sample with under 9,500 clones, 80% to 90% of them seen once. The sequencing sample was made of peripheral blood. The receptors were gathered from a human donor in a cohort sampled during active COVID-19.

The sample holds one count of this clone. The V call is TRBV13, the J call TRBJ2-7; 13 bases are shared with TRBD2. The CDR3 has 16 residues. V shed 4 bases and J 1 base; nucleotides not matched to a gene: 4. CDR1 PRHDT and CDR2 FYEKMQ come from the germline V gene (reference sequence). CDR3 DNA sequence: TGTGCCAGCAGCTGGGGGACTAGCGGGAAATCCTACGAGCAGTACTTC. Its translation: CASSWGTSGKSYEQYF. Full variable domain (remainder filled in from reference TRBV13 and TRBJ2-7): AAGVIQSPRHLIKEKRETATLKCYPIPRHDTVYWYQQGPGQDPQFLISFYEKMQSDKGSIPDRFSAQQFSDYHSELNMSSLELGDSALYFCASSWGTSGKSYEQYFGPGTRLTVT.

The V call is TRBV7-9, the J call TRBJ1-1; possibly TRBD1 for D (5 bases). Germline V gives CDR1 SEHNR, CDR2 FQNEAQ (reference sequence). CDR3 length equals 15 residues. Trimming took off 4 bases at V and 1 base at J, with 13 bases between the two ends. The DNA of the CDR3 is TGTGCCAGCAGCTCGATGACAGTCTGGAACACTGAAGCTTTCTTT. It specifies CASSSMTVWNTEAFF.